This is a list of T cell receptor beta chains from one sample in a study of T cells in Graves' hyperthyroidism and ophthalmopathy. TCRdb re-called the multiplex PCR reads through MiXCR, storing one row per CDR3 protein. The data hold roughly 380,000 distinct CDR3 sequences, with 12% to 15% observed a single time. Sequencing was done on a sample of blood. The receptors were sampled from a woman between 18 and 29 years old with Graves' hyperthyroidism. The CDR3 runs from the conserved cysteine through the conserved F or W. D genes are given only for firm matches. Clone size is stated in some rows and not others, as once, few, many or a class when expanded.

j_call v_call clone_size d_call cdr3_aa cdr3_nt
TRBJ1-1 TRBV4-1 few TRBD1 CASSQEVGRGRAEAFF TGCGCCAGCAGCCAAGAGGTCGGCAGGGGGCGGGCTGAAGCTTTCTTT
TRBJ1-5 TRBV12-3/TRBV12-4 many . CASSTGGGVQPQHF TGTGCCAGCAGTACAGGCGGGGGCGTTCAGCCCCAGCATTTT
TRBJ2-1 TRBV7-2 few . CASSLDRRSYNEQFF TGTGCCAGCAGCTTAGACAGGCGCTCCTACAATGAGCAGTTCTTC
TRBJ2-7 TRBV28 many TRBD1 CASGTGAEQYF TGTGCCAGCGGGACAGGGGCAGAGCAGTACTTC
TRBJ2-1 TRBV19 . . CASSILDTFGNNEQFF TGTGCCAGTAGTATCCTGGACACTTTTGGTAACAATGAGCAGTTCTTC
TRBJ2-1 TRBV4-3 many TRBD2 CASSQRGTSGNEQFF TGCGCCAGCAGCCAAAGGGGGACTAGCGGAAATGAGCAGTTCTTC
TRBJ1-5 TRBV28 many . CASSSAGGGNQPQHF TGTGCCAGCAGTTCGGCCGGAGGGGGCAATCAGCCCCAGCATTTT
TRBJ1-6 TRBV7-8 many TRBD1 CASSLDRQGYTPLHF TGTGCCAGCAGCTTAGATAGACAGGGGTATACACCCCTCCACTTT
TRBJ1-5 TRBV20-1 many . CSAEGGGADNQPQHF TGCAGTGCCGAAGGGGGGGGGGCTGACAATCAGCCCCAGCATTTT
TRBJ2-1 TRBV6-1 many . CASRSSGDNEQFF TGTGCCAGCAGAAGTAGCGGAGACAATGAGCAGTTCTTC
TRBJ2-7 TRBV7-8 . TRBD2 CASSLALPGRNEQYF TGTGCCAGCAGCTTAGCGCTACCCGGGAGGAACGAGCAGTACTTC
TRBJ2-3 TRBV27 many TRBD2 CASTKTSGIADTQYF TGTGCCAGCACGAAAACTAGCGGGATAGCAGATACGCAGTATTTT
TRBJ2-7 TRBV9 . TRBD2 CASSVGGSNSYEQYF TGTGCCAGCAGCGTGGGCGGGAGTAATAGCTACGAGCAGTACTTC
TRBJ1-2 TRBV6-5 . . CASSYSMERLYGYTF TGTGCCAGCAGTTACTCGATGGAAAGACTCTATGGCTACACCTTC
TRBJ1-2 TRBV12-3/TRBV12-4 many TRBD1 CASSTGQGRGAGYTF TGTGCCAGCAGTACCGGACAGGGCCGAGGTGCTGGCTACACCTTC
TRBJ1-1 TRBV5-1 . . CASSLDAGVNTEAFF TGCGCCAGCAGCTTGGATGCAGGTGTGAACACTGAAGCTTTCTTT
TRBJ1-2 TRBV5-1 few . CASSFAVGTF .
TRBJ2-3 TRBV20-1 . TRBD1 CSVGTVTDTQYF TGCAGTGTTGGGACAGTAACAGATACGCAGTATTTT
TRBJ2-7 TRBV7-9 few . CASSGREEEQYF TGTGCCAGCAGCGGCAGAGAGGAGGAGCAGTACTTC
TRBJ2-2 TRBV3-1 . . CAGSRGTLSGELFF TGTGCCGGCAGCCGCGGGACTCTTTCCGGGGAGCTGTTTTTT
TRBJ2-3 TRBV28 many TRBD2 CASSLYRPAGATDTQYF TGTGCCAGCAGTTTATATCGGCCAGCGGGAGCCACAGATACGCAGTATTTT
TRBJ2-1 TRBV19 many . CASSNRDRNEQFF TGTGCCAGTAGTAACCGGGACCGGAATGAGCAGTTCTTC
TRBJ1-1 TRBV5-6 . . CASSLYQVGGTEALF TGTGCCAGCAGCTTGTACCAGGTGGGGGGGACTGAAGCTCTCTTT
TRBJ1-1 TRBV5-1 few TRBD1 CASSLGGTGTDEAFF TGCGCCAGCAGCTTGGGTGGGACCGGGACAGATGAAGCTTTCTTT
TRBJ2-5 TRBV5-1 . . CASTDRISETQYF TGCGCCAGCACCGACAGGATCTCGGAGACCCAGTACTTC
TRBJ2-3 TRBV14 few TRBD2 CASSSTSGSWTDTQYF TGTGCCAGCAGCTCCACTAGCGGGAGTTGGACAGATACGCAGTATTTT